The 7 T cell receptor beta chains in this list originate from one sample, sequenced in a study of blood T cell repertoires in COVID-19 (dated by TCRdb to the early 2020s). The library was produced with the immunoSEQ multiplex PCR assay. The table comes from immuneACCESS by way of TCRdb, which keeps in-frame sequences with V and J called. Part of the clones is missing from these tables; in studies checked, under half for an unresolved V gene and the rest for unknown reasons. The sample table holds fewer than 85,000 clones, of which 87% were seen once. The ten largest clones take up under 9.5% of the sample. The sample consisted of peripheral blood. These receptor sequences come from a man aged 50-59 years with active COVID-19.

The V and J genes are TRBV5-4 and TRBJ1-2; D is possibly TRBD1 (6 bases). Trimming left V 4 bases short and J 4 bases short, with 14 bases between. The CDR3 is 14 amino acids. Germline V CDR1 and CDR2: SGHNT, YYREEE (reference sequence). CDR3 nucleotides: TGTGCCAGCAGCCCCCTGGACAGAGGCTATGGCTACACCTTC. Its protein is CASSPLDRGYGYTF.

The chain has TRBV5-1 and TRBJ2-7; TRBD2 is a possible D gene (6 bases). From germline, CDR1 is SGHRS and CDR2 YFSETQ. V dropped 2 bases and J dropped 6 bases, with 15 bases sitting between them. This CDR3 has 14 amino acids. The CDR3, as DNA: TGCGCCAGCAGCTTCTTGCGAGCCGGGGGCGAGCAGTACTTC. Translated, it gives CASSFLRAGGEQYF.

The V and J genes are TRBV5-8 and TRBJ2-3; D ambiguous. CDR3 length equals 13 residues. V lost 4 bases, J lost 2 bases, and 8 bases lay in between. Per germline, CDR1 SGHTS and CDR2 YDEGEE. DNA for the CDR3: TGTGCCAGCAGCATGGCACTCACAGATACGCAGTATTTT. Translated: CASSMALTDTQYF.

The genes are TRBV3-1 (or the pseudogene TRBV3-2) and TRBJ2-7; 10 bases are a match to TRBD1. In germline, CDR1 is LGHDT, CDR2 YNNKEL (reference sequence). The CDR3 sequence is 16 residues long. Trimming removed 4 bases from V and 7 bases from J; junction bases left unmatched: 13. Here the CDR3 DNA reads TGTGCCAGCAGCCGTTACGACAGGGGGCGCCCCGGGGAGCAGTACTTC. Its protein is CASSRYDRGRPGEQYF.

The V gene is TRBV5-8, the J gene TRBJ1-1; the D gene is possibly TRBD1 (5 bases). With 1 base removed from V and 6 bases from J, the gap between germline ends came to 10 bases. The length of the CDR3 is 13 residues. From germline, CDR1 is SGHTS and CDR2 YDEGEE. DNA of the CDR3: TGTGCCAGCAGCTTGAGGGGAGGGTCTGAAGCTTTCTTT. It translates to CASSLRGGSEAFF. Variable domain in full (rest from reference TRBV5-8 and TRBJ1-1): EAGVTQSPTHLIKTRGQQATLRCSPISGHTSVYWYQQALGLGLQFLLWYDEGEERNRGNFPPRFSGRQFPNYSSELNVNALELEDSALYLCASSLRGGSEAFFGQGTRLTVV.

The CDR3 reads CASSLEEGARGYTF. CDR3 DNA: TGCGCCAGCAGCCTGGAGGAGGGGGCGCGTGGCTACACCTTC. The V gene is TRBV4-3, the J gene TRBJ1-2; 7 positions agree with TRBD1. J lost 7 bases, V lost 4 bases, and 9 bases had no gene match. Germline V gives CDR1 LGHNA, CDR2 YSLEER. The length of the CDR3 is 14 residues.

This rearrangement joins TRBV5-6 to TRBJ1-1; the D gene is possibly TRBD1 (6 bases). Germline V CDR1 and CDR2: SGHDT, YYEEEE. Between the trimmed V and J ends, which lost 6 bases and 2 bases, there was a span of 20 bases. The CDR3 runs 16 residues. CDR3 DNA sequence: TGTGCCAGCACCATAACTGGACCGGGACACAACACTGAAGCTTTCTTT. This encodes CASTITGPGHNTEAFF.